The clone carrying this T cell receptor (beta chain) was seen repeatedly, ten times or more. Antigen unknown. Time point specified: newly diagnosed GD, antithyroid drugs for less than 3 months. Researchers made the TCR library from RNA that was extracted from PBMCs. The data were taken from a study of regulatory T cells in long-lasting Graves disease. General study points: For persistent Graves' patients, TCR diversity was lower than for newly diagnosed ones.

CDR3 length equals 13 residues. Germline V gives CDR1 MDHEN, CDR2 SYDVKM. Unmatched junction bases numbered 5, after V lost 8 bases and J lost 7 bases. HTBI primers from iRepertoire and Arm-PCR of CDR3 regions yielded the TCR beta libraries. TCRdb ran MiXCR on the multiplex PCR reads and lists one entry per CDR3 protein. Among 500,000 to 700,000 distinct CDR3 sequences, about 15% were seen once, and the ten largest hold about 17%. These same data were also listed under a study on T cells in Graves' hyperthyroidism and ophthalmopathy. That source notes: On the basis of clinical symptoms, serum thyroxine and TRAb, thyroid ultrasound and orbital computed tomography, diagnoses were made. First-round RT-PCR targeting the TCR CDR3 was performed with the HTBI primer set.

The TCR comes from a woman aged 25 to 45 with Graves disease. Sequencing used peripheral blood mononuclear cells (PBMCs), obtained at new diagnosis, from a patient treated with antithyroid drugs. The chain carries TRBV28 and TRBJ2-7; 13 bases match TRBD2. The CDR3 DNA reads TGTGCCAGCTGGGGACTAGCGGGACGGGAGCAGTACTTC. Protein: CASWGLAGREQYF. Full variable domain (rest looked up from reference TRBV28 and TRBJ2-7): DVKVTQSSRYLVKRTGEKVFLECVQDMDHENMFWYRQDPGLGLRLIYFSYDVKMKEKGDIPEGYSVSREKKERFSLILESASTNQTSMYLCASWGLAGREQYFGPGTRLTVT.